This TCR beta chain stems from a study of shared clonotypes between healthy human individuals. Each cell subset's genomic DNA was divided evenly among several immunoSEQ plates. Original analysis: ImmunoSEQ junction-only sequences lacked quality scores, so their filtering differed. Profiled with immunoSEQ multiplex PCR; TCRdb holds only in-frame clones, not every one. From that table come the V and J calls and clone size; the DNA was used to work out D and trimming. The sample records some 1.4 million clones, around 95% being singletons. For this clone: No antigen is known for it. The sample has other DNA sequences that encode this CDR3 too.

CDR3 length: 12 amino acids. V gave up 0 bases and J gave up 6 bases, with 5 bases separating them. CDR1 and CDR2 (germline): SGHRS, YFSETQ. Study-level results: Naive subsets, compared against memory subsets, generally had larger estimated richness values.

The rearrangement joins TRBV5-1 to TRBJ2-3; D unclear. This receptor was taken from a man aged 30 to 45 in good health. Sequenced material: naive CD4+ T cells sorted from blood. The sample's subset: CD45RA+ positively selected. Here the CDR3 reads CASSLGSDTQYF. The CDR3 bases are TGCGCCAGCAGCTTGGGGTCCGATACGCAGTATTTT.